The rows below give T cell receptor beta chains drawn from one sample of a study of blood T cell repertoires in COVID-19. Measured with immunoSEQ multiplex PCR; TCRdb has only the in-frame clones, and not every one. The table lists about 100,000 clones, approximately 80% of them singletons. Sequencing was done on a sample of peripheral blood. All receptors derive from a man aged 70 or older with active or convalescent COVID-19. The CDR3 runs from the conserved cysteine through the conserved F or W. For some rows the clone size is stated as once, few or many, or as a class when expanded; others skip it.

len,abundance,v_gene,j_gene,CDR3aa
12,.,TRBV19,TRBJ1-5,CASSDRALPQHF
15,.,TRBV15,TRBJ1-4,CATSKTQGDNEKLFF
15,.,TRBV19,TRBJ2-5,CASRTSSGSGETQYF
19,.,TRBV3-1/TRBV3-2,TRBJ2-3,CASSSSLTSGLSSTDTQYF
16,.,TRBV10-3,TRBJ1-1,CAIREVRLGRGTEAFF
15,.,TRBV11-2,TRBJ2-2,CASSLSGKDTGELFF
16,.,TRBV6-5,TRBJ2-5,CASSYDSGSRQETQYF
12,.,TRBV3-1/TRBV3-2,TRBJ2-1,CASSQDRTEQFF
16,.,TRBV7-2,TRBJ1-4,CASSLVTGGASEKLFF
15,.,TRBV4-3,TRBJ2-2,CASSQASGGTGELFF
15,.,TRBV7-2,TRBJ2-1,CASSSGLAEYNEQFF
11,.,TRBV12-3/TRBV12-4,TRBJ2-3,CASTLTDTQYF
15,.,TRBV7-3,TRBJ1-1,CASSLTGGPNTEAFF
12,.,TRBV30,TRBJ1-2,CAWSALSYGYTF
17,.,TRBV9,TRBJ2-3,CASSVFLAGDPTDTQYF
17,.,TRBV7-3,TRBJ2-1,CASSLKDSTGLLNEQFF
13,once,TRBV7-9,TRBJ1-1,CASSFGWYTEAFF
14,.,TRBV6-1,TRBJ1-6,CASSPGTENSPLHF
18,.,TRBV28,TRBJ1-6,CASSRSGRGVRGNSPLHF
13,.,TRBV5-1,TRBJ2-1,CASSFWTSEEQFF
15,few,TRBV15,TRBJ2-7,CATSRGGQKSYEQYF
16,.,TRBV18,TRBJ2-7,CASSPTGQWTGREQYF
14,.,TRBV5-1,TRBJ2-2,CASSLNTNTGELFF
13,.,TRBV29-1,TRBJ2-2,CSVSRVAAGELFF
15,.,TRBV11-1,TRBJ1-1,CASSPQTGMNTEAFF
13,.,TRBV11-2,TRBJ1-3,CASSGGPGNTIYF